The 7 T cell receptor beta chains reported below all come from one sample, sequenced in a study of control samples from healthy donors and cancer patients. Only in-frame clones appear in the TCRdb table, and some are missing; sequencing was by immunoSEQ multiplex PCR. This table has about 92,000 clones, around 82% appearing once. The sample comprised blood. Receptors originate from an older woman in good health.

The gene calls are TRBV27 and TRBJ2-2; 10 nucleotides agree with TRBD1. CDR1 is MNHEY, CDR2 SMNVEV, per germline (reference sequence). The CDR3 covers 15 residues. Unmatched junction bases numbered 6, after V lost 5 bases and J lost 6 bases. For the CDR3, the DNA is TGTGCCAGCAGTCTCTGGACAGGGGGACCCGGGGAGCTGTTTTTT. Amino acids: CASSLWTGGPGELFF.

The chain couples TRBV7-2 to TRBJ2-5, with 7 bases fitting TRBD2. The CDR3 contains 18 residues. Per the germline V gene, CDR1 is SGHTA and CDR2 is FQGNSA. V dropped 1 base and J dropped 4; count of bases not matched to a gene: 15. The CDR3 nucleotides read TGTGCCAGCAGCTTAGAACGGTTTTACCAACTAGCGCTAGAGACCCAGTACTTC. It is translated as CASSLERFYQLALETQYF.

This clone was seen a few times. The gene calls are TRBV2 and TRBJ1-6; tentatively, D is TRBD1 (5 bases). V lost 6 bases to trimming and J lost 3 bases, with 30 bases between them. Germline CDR1 SNHLY, CDR2 FYNNEI. The CDR3 is made up of 21 amino acids. CDR3 sequence (DNA): TGTGCCAGCAGAGGTGACGAGGGGAATAGTTTAGACAAGGTCTATAATTCACCCCTCCACTTT. Translation gives CASRGDEGNSLDKVYNSPLHF.

This chain connects TRBV24-1 to TRBJ1-2, with no clear D. Trimming shortened V by 5 bases and J by 2 bases, and 11 bases separated the two germline ends. Germline V gives CDR1 KGHDR, CDR2 SFDVKD. The CDR3 is made up of 14 amino acids. The CDR3 loop reads CATSASRPNYGYTF. The CDR3 DNA is TGTGCCACCAGTGCATCTCGGCCAAACTATGGCTACACCTTC.

The CDR3 DNA is TGTGCCAGCAGTTTCTTGTCTACGAACAATGAGCAGTTCTTC. Residues: CASSFLSTNNEQFF. The chain combines TRBV28 with TRBJ2-1; D is unresolved. The V end lost 3 bases, the J end lost 5 bases, and 11 bases lay between the germline ends. The CDR3 covers 14 residues. Germline loops: CDR1 MDHEN, CDR2 SYDVKM.

This clone was observed many times. CDR3 coding DNA: TGTGCCAGTAGTCTCCTACAGGCGCAGCCCCAGCATTTT. Its translation is CASSLLQAQPQHF. This rearrangement joins TRBV19 to TRBJ1-5; a weak D match, TRBD1 (5 bases). This CDR3 is 13 amino acids long. Germline V gene lookup returns CDR1 LNHDA and CDR2 SQIVND (reference sequence). The V end was cut by 5 bases, the J end by 7 bases, with 12 bases between.

The V call is TRBV10-3, the J call TRBJ2-2, with a weak D call TRBD2 (5 bases). The germline V and J ends were trimmed by 5 bases and 0 bases, with 10 bases remaining between them. The CDR3 loop spans 15 amino acids. Germline V CDR1 and CDR2: ENHRY, SYGVKD. CDR3 sequence (DNA): TGTGCCATCAGTAGCGGAGAATCGAACACCGGGGAGCTGTTTTTT. The encoded protein is CAISSGESNTGELFF.